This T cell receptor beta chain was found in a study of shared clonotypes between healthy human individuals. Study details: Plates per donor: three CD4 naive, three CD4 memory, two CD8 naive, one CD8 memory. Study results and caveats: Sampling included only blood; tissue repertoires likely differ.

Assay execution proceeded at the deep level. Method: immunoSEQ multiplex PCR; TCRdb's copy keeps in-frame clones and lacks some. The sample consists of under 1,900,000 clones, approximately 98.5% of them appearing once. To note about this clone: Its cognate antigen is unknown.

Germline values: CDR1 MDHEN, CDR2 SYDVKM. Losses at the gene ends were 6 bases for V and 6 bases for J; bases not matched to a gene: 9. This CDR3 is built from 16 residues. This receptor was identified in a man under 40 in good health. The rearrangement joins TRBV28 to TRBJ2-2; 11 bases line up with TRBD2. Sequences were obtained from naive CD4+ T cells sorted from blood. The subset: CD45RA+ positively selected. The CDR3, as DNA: TGTGCCAGCAGCCGCAAGGTAGCGGGAGGGGCCGGGGAGCTGTTTTTT. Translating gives CASSRKVAGGAGELFF.